The sequence of this T cell receptor beta chain was determined in a study of cytomegalovirus exposure and HLA in healthy donors. The length of the CDR3 is 16 residues. Trimming removed 2 bases from V and 3 bases from J; junction bases left unmatched: 6. Germline V gene data show CDR1 as LGHNA and CDR2 as YNFKEQ. This PCR relied on a set of 60 Vbeta primers and 13 Jbeta primers. Assay: immunoSEQ multiplex PCR; the TCRdb copy retains only in-frame clones and omits some. Here the sample spans approximately 150,000 clones, about 75% being singletons. This chain joins TRBV4-2 and TRBJ2-2; 7 nucleotides agree with TRBD1. The sample was PBMCs. This receptor was obtained from a male donor in good health and CMV-seronegative. Here the CDR3 reads CASSQSVQGHTGELFF. The CDR3 nucleotides read TGTGCCAGCAGCCAATCTGTACAGGGGCACACCGGGGAGCTGTTTTTT.